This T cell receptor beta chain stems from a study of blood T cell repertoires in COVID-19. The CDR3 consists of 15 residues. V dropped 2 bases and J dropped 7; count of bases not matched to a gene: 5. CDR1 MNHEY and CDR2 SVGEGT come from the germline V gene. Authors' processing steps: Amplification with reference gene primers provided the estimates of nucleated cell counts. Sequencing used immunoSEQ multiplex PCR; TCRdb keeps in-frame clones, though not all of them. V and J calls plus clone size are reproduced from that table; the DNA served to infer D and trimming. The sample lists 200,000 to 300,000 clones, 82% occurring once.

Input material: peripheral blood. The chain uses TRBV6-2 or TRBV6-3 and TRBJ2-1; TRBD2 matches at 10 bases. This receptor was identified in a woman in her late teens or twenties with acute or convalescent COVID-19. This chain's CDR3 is CASSYEREGPNEQFF. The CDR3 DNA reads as TGTGCCAGCAGTTACGAGCGGGAGGGTCCAAATGAGCAGTTCTTC.